These 28 T cell receptor beta chains originate from one sample sequenced in a study of beta chain features in type 1 diabetes (dated by TCRdb to about 2018). Libraries were constructed by the immunoSEQ multiplex PCR assay. The High Capacity cDNA Reverse Transcription Kit was used to reverse transcribe all of the isolated RNA, meaning that expressed TCRB transcripts were what got sequenced. TCRdb's version of the immuneACCESS table is confined to in-frame rearrangements and falls short of the full clone set. An unresolved V gene accounts for under half of the shortfall where checked; the remainder is of unknown origin. This sample gives roughly 350,000 clones in total; 9.5% to 11% of them show up just once. Jointly, the top ten make up 0.015% of the sample. The sample taken for sequencing was naive CD4+ T cells from blood. The cell subset or site label for this specimen denotes: true naive CD4+ T cells. Receptors were obtained from a woman in her twenties or thirties in good health.

On this clone itself: The same CDR3 also results from other DNA sequences found in this sample. The genes are TRBV14 and TRBJ1-1; D gene ambiguous. CDR1 and CDR2 (germline): SGHDN, FVKESK. V lost 4 bases to trimming and J lost 0 bases, with 6 bases between them. This CDR3 has 13 amino acids. The CDR3 DNA reads TGTGCCAGCAGCCCCTCTATGAACACTGAAGCTTTCTTT. This gives the protein CASSPSMNTEAFF.

This clone was seen more than once but under ten times. The gene calls are TRBV9 and TRBJ1-1; 9 bases line up with TRBD1. Germline V gene lookup returns CDR1 SGDLS and CDR2 YYNGEE. The CDR3 is 16 amino acids. The ends lost 4 bases at V and 2 bases at J; junction bases unmatched: 9. DNA of the CDR3: TGTGCCAGCAGCCCGGCGGGACAGGGAGTTAACACTGAAGCTTTCTTT. Translated: CASSPAGQGVNTEAFF.

V and J are TRBV5-1 and TRBJ1-2; possible D gene TRBD1, 6 bases. CDR1 is SGHRS and CDR2 is YFSETQ in the germline V gene. The CDR3 has 15 amino acids. The V end was cut by 6 bases, the J end by 4 bases, with 19 bases between. CDR3 residues: CASNPDFGGTYGYTF. For the CDR3, the DNA is TGCGCCAGCAACCCGGACTTTGGGGGCACCTATGGCTACACCTTC.

This clone was recorded a few times. The chain joins TRBV29-1 to TRBJ1-1; TRBD1 is a possible D gene (6 bases). The ends were cut back, 0 bases at V and 6 bases at J, with 11 bases in the middle. Germline CDR1 SQVTM, CDR2 ANQGSEA. CDR3 size: 13 residues. CDR3 in amino acids: CSVEEGTGSEAFF. The CDR3 nucleotides are TGCAGCGTTGAAGAAGGCACAGGGTCTGAAGCTTTCTTT. The entire variable domain, with the rest obtained from reference TRBV29-1 and TRBJ1-1, is as follows: SAVISQKPSRDICQRGTSLTIQCQVDSQVTMMFWYRQQPGQSLTLIATANQGSEATYESGFVIDKFPISRPNLTFSTLTVSNMSPEDSSIYLCSVEEGTGSEAFFGQGTRLTVV.

The V and J genes are TRBV18 and TRBJ1-3; no clear D gene. Germline CDR1 is KGHSH and CDR2 is LQKENI. The CDR3 contains 14 residues. V was pared by 3 bases and J by 5 bases, with 11 bases between. CDR3 sequence (DNA): TGTGCCAGCTCACCCGCGGAAAGAAGAAACACCATATATTTT. It is translated as CASSPAERRNTIYF.

The chain joins TRBV5-1 to TRBJ2-1; TRBD2 matches at 8 bases. Germline V gene sequence: CDR1 SGHRS, CDR2 YFSETQ. This CDR3 has 14 residues. The ends lost 2 bases at V and 7 bases at J; junction bases unmatched: 5. The chain's CDR3 is CASSFLAGGNEQFF. The CDR3 region has the DNA TGCGCCAGCAGCTTCCTAGCGGGTGGGAATGAGCAGTTCTTC.

Only a few counts were recorded for this clone. The CDR3 loop reads CASRSPGQHFGEQYF. As DNA, the CDR3 is TGTGCCAGCAGATCCCCCGGACAGCACTTTGGGGAGCAGTACTTC. V usage is TRBV28 and J usage is TRBJ2-7, with D perhaps TRBD1 (6 bases). V lost 6 bases and J lost 7, with 22 bases in between. This CDR3 has 15 residues. Germline V gene sequence: CDR1 MDHEN, CDR2 SYDVKM.

This clone was counted only a few times. The V gene is TRBV7-9, the J gene TRBJ1-2, with D uncertain. The germline V gene encodes CDR1 SEHNR and CDR2 FQNEAQ (reference sequence). The CDR3 length is 13 residues. V was shortened by 4 bases and J by 4 bases, with 10 bases between the two germline ends. The CDR3 DNA is TGTGCCAGCAGCTCCGGGTCGGGCTATGGCTACACCTTC. As protein: CASSSGSGYGYTF.

This sequence joins TRBV7-3 and TRBJ2-1; 9 bases map to TRBD2. The CDR3 spans 19 residues. Germline CDR1 is SGHTA and CDR2 is FQGTGA. The junction had 12 bases not matched to a gene; V was cut back by 2 bases and J by 1 base. CDR3 sequence: CASSLVPSGAPSSYNEQFF. CDR3 coding DNA: TGTGCCAGCAGCTTAGTGCCTAGCGGGGCTCCCTCATCCTACAATGAGCAGTTCTTC.

V and J are TRBV6-5 and TRBJ2-1; weak D call: TRBD1 (6 bases). This CDR3 comprises 15 residues. Germline V lookup: CDR1 MNHEY, CDR2 SVGAGI. V lost 0 bases, J lost 4 bases, and 10 bases lay in between. CDR3 DNA sequence: TGTGCCAGCAGTTACTCCGGACAGAGTTACAATGAGCAGTTCTTC. It translates to CASSYSGQSYNEQFF.

This chain links TRBV28 with TRBJ2-7, with 10 bases that match TRBD2. V lost 6 bases to trimming and J lost 6 bases; unmatched junction nucleotides: 11. Germline V lookup: CDR1 MDHEN, CDR2 SYDVKM. The CDR3 covers 15 residues. CDR3 amino acids: CASSPAGGPSTEQYF. The CDR3 DNA reads TGTGCCAGCAGCCCAGCGGGAGGGCCCTCGACCGAGCAGTACTTC. The complete variable domain, with remaining parts taken from reference TRBV28 and TRBJ2-7, reads DVKVTQSSRYLVKRTGEKVFLECVQDMDHENMFWYRQDPGLGLRLIYFSYDVKMKEKGDIPEGYSVSREKKERFSLILESASTNQTSMYLCASSPAGGPSTEQYFGPGTRLTVT.

The chain is built from TRBV27 and TRBJ2-5; TRBD2 agrees at 15 bases. The CDR3 spans 17 residues. J lost 5 bases, V lost 4 bases, and 8 bases had no gene match. Germline CDR1 MNHEY, CDR2 SMNVEV (reference sequence). In nucleotides, the CDR3 is TGTGCCAGCAGTTCCGGGACTAGCGGGAGGAGGTCGGAGACCCAGTACTTC. Its protein is CASSSGTSGRRSETQYF.

This clone was picked up a small number of times. The chain is built from TRBV7-2 and TRBJ2-7; TRBD1 aligns across 10 bases. The CDR3 loop spans 18 amino acids. Germline-derived CDR1 and CDR2 are SGHTA and FQGNSA. With 4 bases clipped from V and 0 bases from J, the junction kept 12 bases outside the gene matches. The CDR3 region has the DNA TGTGCCAGCAGCTCACCCACTTCGGGGACAGGGGACTCCTACGAGCAGTACTTC. This gives the protein CASSSPTSGTGDSYEQYF.

This clone was counted between two and nine times. The gene calls are TRBV5-6 and TRBJ2-7; 10 bases align to TRBD2. The CDR3 length is 13 residues. V lost 8 bases, J lost 2 bases, and 4 bases stayed unmatched. The germline V gene encodes CDR1 SGHDT and CDR2 YYEEEE. The DNA of the CDR3 is TGTGCCAGGTGGACTAGCGGAACCTACGAGCAGTACTTC. It is translated as CARWTSGTYEQYF.

The V call is TRBV7-8, the J call TRBJ2-5; D possibly corresponds to TRBD2 (6 bases). CDR3 length: 13 amino acids. Germline CDR1 SGHVS, CDR2 FQNEAQ. The CDR3 region has the DNA TGTGCAACCTCCGCGGGGCTGCAAGAGACCCAGTACTTC. Translated, it gives CATSAGLQETQYF. The full variable domain, with the rest looked up from reference TRBV7-8 and TRBJ2-5, is GAGVSQSPRYKVAKRGQDVALRCDPISGHVSLFWYQQALGQGPEFLTYFQNEAQLDKSGLPSDRFFAERPEGSVSTLKIQRTQQEDSAVYLCATSAGLQETQYFGPGTRLLVL.

The genes are TRBV19 and TRBJ2-1; 8 nucleotides match TRBD2. Germline V gene data show CDR1 as LNHDA and CDR2 as SQIVND (reference sequence). V dropped 3 bases and J dropped 7; count of bases not matched to a gene: 5. The length of the CDR3 is 14 residues. The CDR3: CASSISGGRNEQFF. DNA for the CDR3: TGTGCCAGTAGTATTTCGGGGGGGAGGAATGAGCAGTTCTTC. Variable domain in full (rest from reference TRBV19 and TRBJ2-1): DGGITQSPKYLFRKEGQNVTLSCEQNLNHDAMYWYRQDPGQGLRLIYYSQIVNDFQKGDIAEGYSVSREKKESFPLTVTSAQKNPTAFYLCASSISGGRNEQFFGPGTRLTVL.

This clone showed up just a few times. The genes are TRBV29-1 and TRBJ2-1; 8 bases map to TRBD2. The germline CDR1 and CDR2 sequences are SQVTM and ANQGSEA. J lost 8 bases, V lost 4 bases, and 7 bases had no gene match. The CDR3 covers 13 residues. CDR3 DNA: TGCAGCGTTGTAGCCGGGAGGGCCTATGAGCAGTTCTTC. This sequence encodes CSVVAGRAYEQFF.

The chain joins TRBV4-2 to TRBJ2-5; tentative D call: TRBD2 (6 bases). The germline V and J ends were trimmed by 0 bases and 1 base, with 9 bases remaining between them. The CDR3 length is 15 residues. CDR1 is LGHNA, CDR2 YNFKEQ, per germline. This CDR3 reads CASSQEGTGQETQYF. DNA of the CDR3: TGTGCCAGCAGCCAAGAAGGGACTGGCCAAGAGACCCAGTACTTC.

This clone was seen more than once but under ten times. The chain couples TRBV29-1 to TRBJ2-1, with D tentatively TRBD2 (6 bases). Trimming removed 5 bases at V and 10 bases at J, with 18 bases between. CDR3 length: 13 amino acids. Germline V gives CDR1 SQVTM, CDR2 ANQGSEA. CDR3 in DNA: TGCAGCGTTTTTCATACGGGAGTTGTGGAGCAGTTCTTC. The encoded protein is CSVFHTGVVEQFF.

The sample holds a few counts of this clone. The V and J genes are TRBV5-4 and TRBJ2-7, with TRBD2 matching over 8 bases. Germline V gives CDR1 SGHNT, CDR2 YYREEE (reference sequence). V shed 1 base and J 0 bases; nucleotides not matched to a gene: 3. The CDR3 sequence is 15 residues long. CDR3: CASSLPGGSSYEQYF. The CDR3 bases are TGTGCCAGCAGCTTGCCGGGAGGGAGCTCCTACGAGCAGTACTTC.

This clone has only a few counts. CDR3 protein: CASSRETQYF. The CDR3, as DNA: TGTGCCAGCAGCCGAGAGACCCAGTACTTC. The V call is TRBV7-2, the J call TRBJ2-5; no reliable D call. CDR3 length: 10 residues. The germline V and J ends were trimmed by 5 bases and 4 bases, with 2 bases remaining between them. Germline assignment: CDR1 SGHTA and CDR2 FQGNSA. Variable domain in full (rest from reference TRBV7-2 and TRBJ2-5): GAGVSQSPSNKVTEKGKDVELRCDPISGHTALYWYRQSLGQGLEFLIYFQGNSAPDKSGLPSDRFSAERTGGSVSTLTIQRTQQEDSAVYLCASSRETQYFGPGTRLLVL.

The chain has TRBV29-1 and TRBJ2-3, with D maybe TRBD1 (6 bases). V lost 7 bases to trimming and J lost 2 bases, with 19 bases between them. There are 15 residues in the CDR3. Germline CDR1 and CDR2: SQVTM and ANQGSEA. The CDR3 DNA reads as TGCAGCGCCGTCCCTCAGGGGAGCTACACAGATACGCAGTATTTT. It is translated as CSAVPQGSYTDTQYF.

The rearrangement uses TRBV7-9 and TRBJ1-1; D call uncertain. Germline assignment: CDR1 SEHNR and CDR2 FQNEAQ (reference sequence). The V end lost 5 bases, the J end lost 2 bases, and 12 bases lay between the germline ends. The CDR3 consists of 14 residues. CDR3 nucleotide sequence: TGTGCCAGCAGCCGGGGAGAAGAAAACACTGAAGCTTTCTTT. It specifies CASSRGEENTEAFF.

Here the CDR3 DNA reads TGCAGCGTTGCGAAGACGTGGGGGACAGGCGGCTCTGGGGCCAACGTCCTGACTTTC. It encodes CSVAKTWGTGGSGANVLTF. The V and J genes are TRBV29-1 and TRBJ2-6; 8 nucleotides agree with TRBD1. J lost 0 bases, V lost 4 bases, and 14 bases had no gene match. Germline V gene data show CDR1 as SQVTM and CDR2 as ANQGSEA. The length of the CDR3 is 19 residues.

This clone has more than one count but fewer than ten. The chain links TRBV15 to TRBJ2-3, with 8 bases that match TRBD2. Germline trimming cut 5 bases from V and 1 base from J; bases unmatched to any gene: 8. Germline CDR1 LNHNV, CDR2 YYDKDF (reference sequence). The CDR3 consists of 16 residues. CDR3 nucleotide sequence: TGTGCCACCAGCCTAGGGCGGGAGGCCGGCACAGATACGCAGTATTTT. Amino acid sequence: CATSLGREAGTDTQYF.

This clone was observed a few times. This sequence joins TRBV2 and TRBJ2-4; 10 nucleotides match TRBD1. CDR3 length: 17 amino acids. In germline, CDR1 is SNHLY, CDR2 FYNNEI. The junction had 11 bases not matched to a gene; V was cut back by 2 bases and J by 7 bases. In DNA form, the CDR3 reads TGTGCCAGCAGTGAAATTTGGGTCGGGACAGGGGATAACATTCAGTACTTC. Translation gives CASSEIWVGTGDNIQYF.

The chain recombines TRBV2 with TRBJ2-7, with D perhaps matching TRBD1 (6 bases). The CDR3 runs 14 residues. CDR1 and CDR2 (germline): SNHLY, FYNNEI. The V gene lost 7 bases and the J gene lost 4 bases, with 17 bases spanning the gap. The CDR3 coding sequence is TGTGCCAGCATACGGAACCCACAGGGTTACGAGCAGTACTTC. This translates into CASIRNPQGYEQYF.

This clone was found a few times. The CDR3 coding sequence is TGTGCCAGTAGACAGTTAGAAAGTTTGAGTGAGCAGTTCTTC. Translating gives CASRQLESLSEQFF. The chain carries TRBV19 and TRBJ2-1; D remains ambiguous. The CDR3 length is 14 residues. The V and J ends lost 6 bases and 9 bases respectively, with 18 bases between them. The germline V gene encodes CDR1 LNHDA and CDR2 SQIVND (reference sequence).